This T cell receptor (beta chain) was sequenced during a study of T-cell memory formation after mild COVID-19. About this clonotype: Its antigen is as yet unknown.

Notes on the study in general: Clones that contracted from day 15 to 85 were balanced CD4/CD8, while later expanders leaned CD4+. Mainly in CM and EM were contracting CD4+ clones; CD8+ were in EMRA.

MiXCR, run by TCRdb on the 5' RACE reads, gives a single entry per CDR3 protein. The table shows fewer than 150,000 distinct CDR3 sequences, with approximately 21% occurring only once. The V and J ends lost 3 bases and 0 bases respectively, with 21 bases between them. The germline V gene encodes CDR1 SGHVS and CDR2 FNYEAQ. The CDR3 has 19 amino acids. The chain is built from TRBV7-6 and TRBJ2-1; D tentatively reads TRBD1 or TRBD2 (5 bases each). This TCR derives from a man younger than 35 who had mild COVID-19 (a few samples of this study predate the infection). Cell type and time point are not known. The sequenced material came from PBMCs or a T cell subset sorted from them (not recorded which). The CDR3 DNA is TGTGCCAGCAGCTTGGACCGTTTAGGGTGGGGGAGCTCCTACAATGAGCAGTTCTTC. Translating gives CASSLDRLGWGSSYNEQFF.